The clone carrying this T cell receptor beta chain was seen a single time. The entry originates in a study of T cell changes during pregnancy in multiple sclerosis. The repertoire was sequenced with immunoSEQ multiplex PCR; TCRdb's copy has only in-frame clones and lacks some. The top ten hold roughly 5.1% of the sample, which has about 32,000 clones, roughly nine tenths seen once. V lost 4 bases to trimming and J lost 2 bases; unmatched junction nucleotides: 10. The CDR3 runs to 17 residues. Germline values: CDR1 SGHVS, CDR2 FNYEAQ. This clonotype originated in a female donor with multiple sclerosis, enrolled in a pregnancy study. The sequencing here drew on CD8+ T cells from peripheral blood mononuclear cells, taken in the first trimester of pregnancy. The V call is TRBV7-6, the J call TRBJ2-3, with 9 bases aligning to TRBD2. CDR3 bases: TGTGCCAGCAGCTCGTTGACTAGCGGCCATACCACAGATACGCAGTATTTT. This encodes CASSSLTSGHTTDTQYF.